A selection of T cell receptor beta chains follows, all from one sample in a study of prognosis after radiotherapy for stage I lung cancer. TCRdb processed the multiplex PCR reads anew with MiXCR; each CDR3 protein has one entry. The table includes about 35,000 distinct CDR3 sequences, under 35% detected once. Source: PBMCs, taken before or after stereotactic body radiation therapy (not recorded which). All receptors derive from a donor over 45 with non-small cell lung cancer. Each CDR3 is given with its conserved first and last residue. D genes are given only for firm matches. Clone sizes are given selectively: once, few, many, or a class where the clone is expanded.

j_call	v_call	clone_size	d_call	cdr3_aa	cdr3_nt
TRBJ2-2	TRBV7-6	-	-	CASTLNVGETGELFF	TGTGCCAGCACCCTTAACGTGGGAGAGACCGGGGAGCTGTTTTTT
TRBJ2-2	TRBV9	many	TRBD2	CASSPWTSTDTGELFF	TGTGCCAGCAGCCCCTGGACTAGCACGGACACCGGGGAGCTGTTTTTT
TRBJ2-7	TRBV3-1	many	TRBD1	CASSRQGALRNEQYF	TGTGCCAGCAGCCGACAGGGGGCTCTTAGAAACGAGCAGTACTTC
TRBJ2-2	TRBV30	many	-	CAWSRHTGELFF	TGTGCCTGGAGTAGACACACCGGGGAGCTGTTTTTT
TRBJ2-1	TRBV7-3	few	-	CFSGNEQFF	TGCTTCTCGGGCAATGAGCAGTTCTTC
TRBJ1-4	TRBV24-1	many	-	CATRGSNEKLFF	TGTGCCACGAGGGGATCTAACGAAAAACTGTTTTTT
TRBJ1-6	TRBV28	-	-	CAIGARSSYNSPLRF	TGTGCCATTGGGGCAAGGAGCTCCTATAATTCACCCCTCCGCTTT
TRBJ2-3	TRBV20-1	-	-	CSARDPPDTQYF	TGCAGTGCTAGAGATCCCCCAGATACGCAGTATTTT
TRBJ2-3	TRBV29-1	many	-	CSGDLTGTTQYF	TGCAGCGGAGACTTAACAGGGACCACGCAGTATTTT
TRBJ2-1	TRBV6-1	many	-	CASSEASTGYYNEQFF	TGTGCCAGCAGTGAAGCTTCGACAGGCTACTACAATGAGCAGTTCTTC
TRBJ1-2	TRBV20-1	many	-	CSARQQGYYGYTF	TGCAGTGCGCGTCAGCAGGGCTACTATGGCTACACCTTC
TRBJ1-6	TRBV7-3	many	TRBD1	CASSWTGDSPLHF	TGTGCCAGCAGTTGGACAGGGGATTCACCCCTCCACTTT
TRBJ2-3	TRBV5-6	many	-	CASSLRGATDTQYF	TGTGCCAGCAGCTTGAGGGGGGCCACAGATACGCAGTATTTT
TRBJ1-5	TRBV7-2	-	-	CASKGETPNQPQHF	TGTGCCAGCAAGGGGGAGACCCCCAATCAGCCCCAGCATTTT
TRBJ2-7	TRBV28	many	-	CASSSYRTQSSYEQYF	TGTGCCAGCAGCTCTTACCGGACTCAGAGCTCCTACGAGCAGTACTTC
TRBJ1-2	TRBV28	medium-sized	-	CATTKTGLYGYTF	TGTGCCACCACTAAGACGGGGCTCTATGGCTACACCTTC
TRBJ2-2	TRBV6-1	-	-	CASGAYQANTGELFF	TGTGCCAGCGGGGCTTATCAAGCTAACACCGGGGAGCTGTTTTTT
TRBJ1-6	TRBV15	many	TRBD1	CATSLTGDSPLHF	TGTGCCACCAGCTTGACAGGGGATTCACCCCTCCACTTT
TRBJ1-4	TRBV4-1	many	-	CASSYRVSDEKLFF	TGCGCCAGCAGCTACAGGGTGTCGGATGAAAAACTGTTTTTT
TRBJ2-2	TRBV18	many	-	CASSPRQKSTGELFF	TGTGCCAGCTCCCCTAGACAGAAATCTACCGGGGAGCTGTTTTTT
TRBJ1-2	TRBV7-2	-	-	CASGSDRYYGYTF	TGTGCCAGCGGGTCAGACAGGTACTATGGCTACACCTTC
TRBJ2-2	TRBV6-1	-	-	CASSGRQGDTWELFF	TGCGCCAGCAGTGGGCGGCAGGGCGACACCTGGGAGCTGTTTTTT
TRBJ1-2	TRBV19	-	-	CSSSVPGPSGYTF	TGTTCCAGTAGTGTACCGGGTCCGTCTGGCTACACCTTC
TRBJ2-3	TRBV11-2	-	-	CASSLDLGGYTDTQYF	TGTGCCAGCAGCTTAGATCTTGGCGGATACACAGATACGCAGTATTTT
TRBJ2-5	TRBV6-1	many	TRBD2	CASNTGGGETQYF	TGTGCCAGCAACACGGGGGGGGGGGAGACCCAGTACTTC
TRBJ1-2	TRBV6-1	medium-sized	-	CASSPNRSKGHGYTF	TGTGCCAGCAGTCCTAACCGAAGTAAGGGGCATGGCTACACCTTC
TRBJ2-7	TRBV6-1	medium-sized	TRBD2	CASSVAGYEQYF	TGTGCCAGCAGTGTAGCGGGGTACGAGCAGTACTTC
TRBJ2-2	TRBV10-3	many	TRBD1	CAIDRGTGELFF	TGTGCCATAGACAGGGGAACCGGGGAGCTGTTTTTT
TRBJ1-2	TRBV6-2/TRBV6-3	-	-	CASSSGYSPNYCYTF	TGTGCCAGCAGTTCCGGCTACTCCCCTAACTATTGCTACACCTTC
TRBJ1-5	TRBV28	many	-	CASSSGQFSNQPQHF	TGTGCCAGCAGTTCTGGACAGTTTAGCAATCAGCCCCAGCATTTT
TRBJ2-3	TRBV7-8	many	-	CASSLGSSPASTDTQYF	TGTGCCAGCAGCTTAGGGTCTTCTCCCGCTAGCACAGATACGCAGTATTTT
TRBJ2-7	TRBV5-1	many	-	CASSFTGSSSYEQYF	TGCGCCAGCAGCTTTACGGGTTCCAGCTCCTACGAGCAGTACTTC
TRBJ2-2	TRBV20-1	many	-	CSASASENTGELFF	TGCAGTGCTAGCGCTAGCGAGAACACCGGGGAGCTGTTTTTT